These 14 T cell receptor beta chains share one sample of origin, sequenced in a study of T cell responses to AZD1222 COVID-19 vaccine. Sequenced by immunoSEQ multiplex PCR; TCRdb stores in-frame clones only, minus some. The data show 95,000 to 110,000 clones, around 90% seen once. Sequenced material: peripheral blood, taken on day 0 of AZD1222 vaccination. The origin of the receptors is an adult in good health.

The chain combines TRBV6-5 with TRBJ1-4; D gene uncertain. V dropped 4 bases and J dropped 0 bases, with 6 bases sitting between them. CDR3 length equals 14 residues. Germline CDR1 reads MNHEY; CDR2 reads SVGAGI. CDR3 nucleotides: TGTGCCAGCAGTTCCAGTGCAACTAATGAAAAACTGTTTTTT. Translated, it gives CASSSSATNEKLFF.

The gene calls are TRBV7-3 and TRBJ2-1; a weak D match, TRBD2 (5 bases). Trimming took 6 bases from V and 0 from J, leaving 9 bases between them. This CDR3 has 14 residues. The V gene's germline CDR1 is SGHTA and CDR2 FQGTGA. The CDR3: CASSPGSSYNEQFF. CDR3 sequence (DNA): TGTGCCAGCAGTCCGGGGAGCTCCTACAATGAGCAGTTCTTC. Complete variable domain (other parts from reference TRBV7-3 and TRBJ2-1): GAGVSQTPSNKVTEKGKYVELRCDPISGHTALYWYRQSLGQGPEFLIYFQGTGAADDSGLPNDRFFAVRPEGSVSTLKIQRTERGDSAVYLCASSPGSSYNEQFFGPGTRLTVL.

The rearrangement uses TRBV14 and TRBJ2-1; no reliable D call. The CDR3 loop spans 13 amino acids. Germline V gives CDR1 SGHDN, CDR2 FVKESK. V was trimmed by 1 base and J by 4 bases, leaving 5 bases between them. CDR3 nucleotides: TGTGCCAGCAGCCAAGCCCTGTACAATGAGCAGTTCTTC. It yields the protein CASSQALYNEQFF. The full variable domain, with the rest looked up from reference TRBV14 and TRBJ2-1, is EAGVTQFPSHSVIEKGQTVTLRCDPISGHDNLYWYRRVMGKEIKFLLHFVKESKQDESGMPNNRFLAERTGGTYSTLKVQPAELEDSGVYFCASSQALYNEQFFGPGTRLTVL.

The chain recombines TRBV29-1 with TRBJ2-3; TRBD2 agrees at 14 bases. The CDR3 covers 15 residues. The V gene's germline CDR1 is SQVTM and CDR2 ANQGSEA. V gave up 6 bases and J gave up 3 bases; unmatched junction bases: 5. CDR3: CSVGTSGSETDTQYF. CDR3 DNA: TGCAGCGTGGGGACTAGCGGGAGTGAGACAGATACGCAGTATTTT.

The rearrangement links TRBV6-1 to TRBJ2-7; the D is unclear. The CDR3 loop spans 14 amino acids. Germline CDR1 MNHNS, CDR2 SASEGT. The ends were cut back, 0 bases at V and 3 bases at J, with 9 bases in the middle. CDR3 residues: CASSEAPDGYEQYF. The CDR3 DNA is TGTGCCAGCAGTGAAGCGCCGGACGGCTACGAGCAGTACTTC.

The rearrangement uses TRBV19 and TRBJ2-7; 7 bases agree with TRBD1. V shed 5 bases and J 2 bases; nucleotides not matched to a gene: 18. This CDR3 is 18 amino acids long. CDR1 LNHDA and CDR2 SQIVND come from the germline V gene (reference sequence). The chain's CDR3 is CASSPFTPGQSRPYEQYF. The CDR3 bases are TGTGCCAGTAGTCCCTTCACGCCGGGACAGTCTCGACCCTACGAGCAGTACTTC.

The sample holds one count of this clone. V is TRBV6-4 and J is TRBJ1-1, with a tentative D call TRBD1 (6 bases). With 7 bases removed from V and 5 bases from J, the gap between germline ends came to 14 bases. CDR3 length: 13 amino acids. From germline, CDR1 is MRHNA and CDR2 SNTAGT. This CDR3 reads CASKGQFETEAFF. The DNA of the CDR3 is TGTGCCAGCAAAGGACAGTTTGAGACTGAAGCTTTCTTT.

The chain combines TRBV6-4 with TRBJ1-1; a possible D gene is TRBD1 (6 bases). With 0 bases removed from V and 4 bases from J, the gap between germline ends came to 15 bases. Germline V gene data show CDR1 as MRHNA and CDR2 as SNTAGT. The CDR3 extends over 16 amino acids. CDR3 loop: CASSDSGGLGVTEAFF. The CDR3 region has the DNA TGTGCCAGCAGTGACTCTGGGGGCTTGGGGGTCACTGAAGCTTTCTTT.

The chain recombines TRBV19 with TRBJ1-6, with no clear D. The CDR3 has 11 amino acids. Germline lookup yields CDR1 LNHDA and CDR2 SQIVND (reference sequence). Trimming removed 9 bases at V and 8 bases at J, with 8 bases between. The CDR3 is CARPGDSPLHF. The CDR3 bases are TGTGCCAGGCCCGGGGATTCACCCCTCCACTTT.

This clone was counted ten times or more. Here the CDR3 reads CSVDRGGQRFF. The CDR3 nucleotides are TGCAGCGTCGATCGGGGGGGGCAGAGGTTCTTC. The chain carries TRBV29-1 and TRBJ2-1; 8 bases agree with TRBD2. Trimming at V came to 6 bases and at J to 15 bases, leaving 10 bases not matched to a gene. Germline V gene sequence: CDR1 SQVTM, CDR2 ANQGSEA. This CDR3 comprises 11 residues.

This clone came up once. The V call is TRBV4-1, the J call TRBJ1-5; D unresolved. In germline, CDR1 is MGHRA, CDR2 YSYEKL. The CDR3 covers 14 residues. The V end lost 2 bases, the J end lost 7 bases, and 12 bases lay between the germline ends. CDR3: CASSQLGGRQPQHF. DNA of the CDR3: TGCGCCAGCAGCCAACTTGGAGGGAGGCAGCCCCAGCATTTT.

There are a few counts of this clone. This chain connects TRBV6-2 or TRBV6-3 to TRBJ1-1; D call uncertain. Germline CDR1 MNHEY, CDR2 SVGEGT. Deletions cut 5 bases from V and 2 bases from J, with 12 bases between. The CDR3 runs 14 residues. The CDR3 bases are TGTGCCAGCAGTAGCCTAGGACCTAACACTGAAGCTTTCTTT. Residues: CASSSLGPNTEAFF.

V is TRBV6-6 and J is TRBJ2-7; TRBD1 agrees at 9 bases. The CDR3 has 14 amino acids. Germline V gene data show CDR1 as MNHNY and CDR2 as SVGAGI (reference sequence). Unmatched junction bases numbered 6, after V lost 7 bases and J lost 2 bases. DNA of the CDR3: TGTGCCAGCATCCCAAGGACAGGGGCCTACGAGCAGTACTTC. It is translated as CASIPRTGAYEQYF.

This chain joins TRBV18 and TRBJ2-1; D is tentatively TRBD1 or TRBD2 (5 bases each). Germline assignment: CDR1 KGHSH and CDR2 LQKENI. This CDR3 has 13 amino acids. With 1 base removed from V and 9 bases from J, the gap between germline ends came to 10 bases. The DNA for the CDR3 is TGTGCCAGCTCACCACAACCCGGGGCTGAGCAGTTCTTC. Translation gives CASSPQPGAEQFF.